This TCR beta chain was observed in a study of graft-versus-host responses after intestinal transplantation. Clones were sequenced by immunoSEQ multiplex PCR, and TCRdb holds only the in-frame ones, with some missing. In the table there are approximately 100,000 clones, about 82% of which are singletons. V lost 6 bases and J 4 bases, leaving 13 bases between the germline ends. This CDR3 has 14 amino acids. The germline V gene encodes CDR1 MNHNS and CDR2 SASEGT. The chain couples TRBV6-1 to TRBJ1-3; D is perhaps TRBD1 (6 bases). The material sequenced was PBMCs, taken 255 days after intestinal transplant. This clonotype was sampled from a human patient who received an intestinal transplant, so some T cells may come from the graft donor. This CDR3 reads CASSLQGGGNTIYF. Written as DNA, the CDR3 is TGTGCCAGCAGCCTACAGGGAGGAGGAAACACCATATATTTT.